The 17 T cell receptor beta chains reported below all come from one sample, sequenced in a study of CD8 T cell repertoires and HIV-1 epitope variants. No antigen has been assigned to these receptors. Produced via immunoSEQ multiplex PCR; TCRdb's table is partial and in-frame only. In the table there are about 4,300 clones, about 64% of which are singletons. Sequencing was performed on cultured CD8+ T cells derived from PBMCs. The receptors were gathered from a male donor with HIV.

The genes are TRBV19 and TRBJ1-2; 7 bases map to TRBD1. CDR3 length equals 13 residues. From germline, CDR1 is LNHDA and CDR2 SQIVND (reference sequence). J lost 6 bases, V lost 6 bases, and 7 bases had no gene match. CDR3 DNA: TGTGCCAGTAGGGCGAACAGGGGAGATGGCTACACCTTC. Its translation is CASRANRGDGYTF.

The CDR3 protein is CASSRGTGNEQFF. The CDR3 DNA reads as TGCGCCAGCAGCCGTGGGACAGGTAACGAGCAGTTCTTC. This rearrangement joins TRBV5-1 to TRBJ2-1, with 8 bases matching TRBD1. V dropped 4 bases and J dropped 10; count of bases not matched to a gene: 7. This CDR3 is 13 amino acids long. Germline lookup yields CDR1 SGHRS and CDR2 YFSETQ.

This chain links TRBV13 with TRBJ2-3, with a possible D match to TRBD2 (6 bases). CDR3 size: 15 residues. V lost 5 bases and J lost 4, with 16 bases in between. Germline values: CDR1 PRHDT, CDR2 FYEKMQ (reference sequence). In DNA form, the CDR3 reads TGTGCCAGCAGCCACAATCTGGAGGGTTCAGATACGCAGTATTTT. It is translated as CASSHNLEGSDTQYF.

The V gene is TRBV27, the J gene TRBJ2-7; D is ambiguous. CDR1 is MNHEY, CDR2 SMNVEV, per germline (reference sequence). V lost 8 bases and J 3 bases, leaving 20 bases between the germline ends. CDR3 length equals 15 residues. CDR3 amino acids: CASLEGPGPLYEQYF. The CDR3 nucleotides are TGTGCCAGCCTCGAAGGACCAGGACCACTCTACGAGCAGTACTTC.

This clone was seen just once. The chain couples TRBV2 to TRBJ1-1, with D uncertain. V dropped 1 base and J dropped 8 bases, with 14 bases sitting between them. Germline V gene data show CDR1 as SNHLY and CDR2 as FYNNEI. The CDR3 runs to 14 residues. CDR3 DNA: TGTGCCAGCAGTGAAGGGGCGAGCAACGGGGAAGCTTTCTTT. Protein product: CASSEGASNGEAFF.

This rearrangement joins TRBV4-1 to TRBJ2-7, with D unclear. Trimming stripped 2 bases from V and 1 base from J, with 12 bases between. Germline V gene sequence: CDR1 MGHRA, CDR2 YSYEKL. This CDR3 region has 15 residues. This CDR3 reads CASSQLQSQSYEQYF. The DNA for the CDR3 is TGCGCCAGCAGCCAACTACAGAGTCAATCCTACGAGCAGTACTTC.

This clone is termed medium-sized. This rearrangement joins TRBV7-9 to TRBJ2-2, with D possibly being TRBD1 (5 bases). From germline, CDR1 is SEHNR and CDR2 FQNEAQ (reference sequence). V was pared by 5 bases and J by 3 bases, with 16 bases between. This CDR3 is built from 16 residues. CDR3 region: CASSHIKGRDTGELFF. The CDR3 DNA reads TGTGCCAGCAGCCACATTAAGGGGCGCGACACCGGGGAGCTGTTTTTT. Full variable domain (remainder filled in from reference TRBV7-9 and TRBJ2-2): DTGVSQNPRHKITKRGQNVTFRCDPISEHNRLYWYRQTLGQGPEFLTYFQNEAQLEKSRLLSDRFSAERPKGSFSTLEIQRTEQGDSAMYLCASSHIKGRDTGELFFGEGSRLTVL.

This clone was observed once. V and J are TRBV7-9 and TRBJ2-7, with D unclear. V gave up 6 bases and J gave up 5 bases, with 8 bases separating them. The length of the CDR3 is 11 residues. Per germline, CDR1 SEHNR and CDR2 FQNEAQ (reference sequence). CDR3 in amino acids: CASRRLHEQYF. Here the CDR3 DNA reads TGTGCCAGCAGAAGGTTGCACGAGCAGTACTTC.

V and J are TRBV27 and TRBJ2-1, with 10 bases identical to TRBD2. Looked up from germline, CDR1 is MNHEY and CDR2 is SMNVEV (reference sequence). V lost 3 bases to trimming and J lost 4 bases; unmatched junction nucleotides: 3. The CDR3 extends over 15 amino acids. Here the CDR3 reads CASSFTSGIYNEQFF. The DNA for the CDR3 is TGTGCCAGCAGTTTTACTAGCGGGATATACAATGAGCAGTTCTTC.

The gene calls are TRBV9 and TRBJ2-7; 12 bases map to TRBD1. Trimming removed 3 bases from V and 6 bases from J; junction bases left unmatched: 4. The V gene's germline CDR1 is SGDLS and CDR2 YYNGEE. This CDR3 contains 14 residues. The CDR3 protein is CASSGDRGLGEQYF. CDR3 in DNA: TGTGCCAGCAGCGGGGACAGGGGGCTTGGCGAGCAGTACTTC.

The CDR3 DNA is TGTGCCAGCAGCCCCGTCGGGGAGACAAATCAGCCCCAGCATTTT. Its translation: CASSPVGETNQPQHF. The chain is built from TRBV28 and TRBJ1-5; D gene ambiguous. V lost 6 bases, J lost 4 bases, and 16 bases lay in between. The CDR3 contains 15 residues. Germline CDR1 is MDHEN and CDR2 is SYDVKM.

The J gene is TRBJ1-6, the V gene TRBV6-5; D remains ambiguous. The CDR3 extends over 13 amino acids. Germline V gene lookup returns CDR1 MNHEY and CDR2 SVGAGI. The V and J ends lost 7 bases and 5 bases respectively, with 9 bases between them. The DNA of the CDR3 is TGTGCCAGCAAAATACAAGATAATTCACCCCTCCACTTT. Protein sequence: CASKIQDNSPLHF.

The V and J genes are TRBV7-2 and TRBJ2-3; maybe TRBD2 (5 bases). Per the germline V gene, CDR1 is SGHTA and CDR2 is FQGNSA. The V and J ends lost 3 bases and 7 bases respectively, with 17 bases between them. The CDR3 runs 15 residues. CDR3 nucleotide sequence: TGTGCCAGCAGCTTCTTCCAAACCTCGGGGAATACGCAGTATTTT. Amino acid sequence: CASSFFQTSGNTQYF.

CDR3 in DNA: TGTGCCAGTAGTATAGGGTACGGGAATCGGGACGAGCAGTACTTC. Its translation is CASSIGYGNRDEQYF. The V call is TRBV19, the J call TRBJ2-7; tentative D call: TRBD2 (5 bases). The germline V gene has CDR1 LNHDA and CDR2 SQIVND (reference sequence). V lost 1 base to trimming and J lost 5 bases, with 15 bases between them. CDR3 length: 15 amino acids. The full variable domain, rest sourced from reference TRBV19 and TRBJ2-7, is DGGITQSPKYLFRKEGQNVTLSCEQNLNHDAMYWYRQDPGQGLRLIYYSQIVNDFQKGDIAEGYSVSREKKESFPLTVTSAQKNPTAFYLCASSIGYGNRDEQYFGPGTRLTVT.

The rearrangement links TRBV9 to TRBJ2-2, with D unclear. Looked up from germline, CDR1 is SGDLS and CDR2 is YYNGEE. The V gene lost 7 bases and the J gene lost 3 bases, with 7 bases spanning the gap. The CDR3 consists of 12 residues. Written as DNA, the CDR3 is TGTGCCAGCGGCCAAGACACCGGGGAGCTGTTTTTT. It is translated as CASGQDTGELFF. The whole variable domain, remainder taken from reference TRBV9 and TRBJ2-2, is DSGVTQTPKHLITATGQRVTLRCSPRSGDLSVYWYQQSLDQGLQFLIQYYNGEERAKGNILERFSAQQFPDLHSELNLSSLELGDSALYFCASGQDTGELFFGEGSRLTVL.

The chain couples TRBV28 to TRBJ2-1; D gene uncertain. The V and J ends lost 1 base and 5 bases respectively, with 12 bases between them. CDR1 is MDHEN, CDR2 SYDVKM, per germline. CDR3 length equals 15 residues. DNA of the CDR3: TGTGCCAGCAGTTTATACGGAAAGGCAGACAATGAGCAGTTCTTC. It specifies CASSLYGKADNEQFF.

This clone was seen a single time. This chain's CDR3 is CASSPQGNEQFF. For the CDR3, the DNA is TGTGCCAGCAGCCCCCAGGGGAATGAGCAGTTCTTC. This chain connects TRBV7-6 to TRBJ2-1, with D possibly matching TRBD1 (6 bases). V was clipped by 5 bases and J by 7 bases, with 9 bases between them. The CDR3 spans 12 residues. Germline values: CDR1 SGHVS, CDR2 FNYEAQ.